The next 20 T cell receptor beta chains were all read from a single sample in a study of cytomegalovirus exposure and HLA in healthy donors. In the PCR, 60 Vbeta and 13 Jbeta primers were used. Measured with immunoSEQ multiplex PCR; TCRdb has only the in-frame clones, and not every one. The sample has around 92,000 clones; about four fifths are singletons. Sequenced material: PBMCs. The receptors stem from a female donor in good health and CMV-seropositive.

The chain recombines TRBV7-8 with TRBJ1-6; the match to TRBD1 covers 9 bases. Losses at the gene ends were 1 base for V and 5 bases for J; bases not matched to a gene: 6. The CDR3 length is 17 residues. CDR1 is SGHVS and CDR2 is FQNEAQ in the germline V gene. The CDR3 reads CASSLGTGAANNSPLHF. CDR3 bases: TGTGCCAGCAGCTTAGGGACAGGGGCCGCCAATAATTCACCCCTCCACTTT.

V gene TRBV6-6 combines with J gene TRBJ1-1; 7 nucleotides match TRBD1. The CDR3 is made up of 14 amino acids. V gave up 6 bases and J gave up 5 bases; unmatched junction bases: 9. Germline V gives CDR1 MNHNY, CDR2 SVGAGI (reference sequence). The CDR3 nucleotides are TGTGCCAGCAGGTATTTGACAGGGCATACTGAAGCTTTCTTT. As protein: CASRYLTGHTEAFF.

The chain has TRBV19 and TRBJ2-1; 13 bases map to TRBD2. Looked up from germline, CDR1 is LNHDA and CDR2 is SQIVND (reference sequence). The junction had 9 bases not matched to a gene; V was cut back by 3 bases and J by 7 bases. The CDR3 runs 17 residues. CDR3 DNA sequence: TGTGCCAGTAGTATCCCTCTACTAGCGGGAGGGCCGAATGAGCAGTTCTTC. This translates into CASSIPLLAGGPNEQFF. Supplemented by reference TRBV19 and TRBJ2-1, the full variable domain reads DGGITQSPKYLFRKEGQNVTLSCEQNLNHDAMYWYRQDPGQGLRLIYYSQIVNDFQKGDIAEGYSVSREKKESFPLTVTSAQKNPTAFYLCASSIPLLAGGPNEQFFGPGTRLTVL.

The chain is built from TRBV6-4 and TRBJ2-3; D uncertain. This CDR3 contains 13 residues. V lost 0 bases to trimming and J lost 6 bases, with 7 bases between them. Germline CDR1 and CDR2: MRHNA and SNTAGT. CDR3 sequence (DNA): TGTGCCAGCAGTGACTCCCCCAGGGATACGCAGTATTTT. Encoded protein: CASSDSPRDTQYF.

The chain is built from TRBV5-1 and TRBJ2-7, with a weak D call TRBD2 (6 bases). V dropped 4 bases and J dropped 7 bases, with 18 bases sitting between them. The CDR3 consists of 14 residues. Germline V gives CDR1 SGHRS, CDR2 YFSETQ. DNA of the CDR3: TGCGCCAGCAGCCGAGACGGGGGAGGAGAGGAGCAGTACTTC. It yields the protein CASSRDGGGEEQYF.

This clone came up once. V usage is TRBV28 and J usage is TRBJ1-2, with D perhaps matching TRBD1 (6 bases). V was shortened by 1 base and J by 4 bases, with 10 bases between the two germline ends. Germline V gene sequence: CDR1 MDHEN, CDR2 SYDVKM. This CDR3 contains 14 residues. The CDR3 sequence is CASSLSTGTYGYTF. Written as DNA, the CDR3 is TGTGCCAGCAGTTTATCTACAGGGACCTATGGCTACACCTTC.

This clone was seen once. The chain links TRBV28 to TRBJ1-3; D is unclear. The CDR3 has 14 residues. CDR1 and CDR2 (germline): MDHEN, SYDVKM. V was trimmed by 3 bases and J by 1 base, leaving 7 bases between them. The CDR3 loop is CASSLAGSGNTIYF. Written as DNA, the CDR3 is TGTGCCAGCAGTTTGGCGGGATCTGGAAACACCATATATTTT.

The chain recombines TRBV30 with TRBJ2-2, with TRBD2 matching over 12 bases. Germline lookup yields CDR1 GTSNPN and CDR2 SVGIG (reference sequence). The J segment lost 1 base and the V segment lost 4 bases, leaving 7 bases of the junction unmatched. The CDR3 is made up of 17 amino acids. DNA of the CDR3: TGTGCCTGGAAAGGGCTAGCGGGAGGGCAGAACACCGGGGAGCTGTTTTTT. Translation gives CAWKGLAGGQNTGELFF. The full variable domain, completed using reference TRBV30 and TRBJ2-2, is SQTIHQWPATLVQPVGSPLSLECTVEGTSNPNLYWYRQAAGRGLQLLFYSVGIGQISSEVPQNLSASRPQDRQFILSSKKLLLSDSGFYLCAWKGLAGGQNTGELFFGEGSRLTVL.

The V gene is TRBV9, the J gene TRBJ2-4; perhaps TRBD1 as D (5 bases). CDR3 length: 15 residues. Germline V CDR1 and CDR2: SGDLS, YYNGEE. The V gene lost 0 bases and the J gene lost 7 bases, with 14 bases spanning the gap. The CDR3 here is CASSVAPGLGNIQYF. CDR3 DNA sequence: TGTGCCAGCAGCGTAGCCCCAGGGTTGGGCAACATTCAGTACTTC.

This chain connects TRBV29-1 to TRBJ1-5; 7 bases fit TRBD1. The CDR3 totals 14 residues. J lost 3 bases, V lost 6 bases, and 8 bases had no gene match. Germline assignment: CDR1 SQVTM and CDR2 ANQGSEA. CDR3 region: CSVTTGTVNQPQHF. The CDR3 nucleotides are TGCAGCGTGACCACCGGGACAGTCAATCAGCCCCAGCATTTT.

This clone has more than one count but fewer than ten. CDR3 nucleotides: TGTGCCAGCAGTTACTCGGGGGGGTGGGACAATCAGCCCCAGCATTTT. Protein: CASSYSGGWDNQPQHF. V and J are TRBV6-6 and TRBJ1-5; D is perhaps TRBD1 (5 bases). Between the trimmed V and J ends, which lost 0 bases and 3 bases, there was a span of 12 bases. CDR3 size: 16 residues. Germline CDR1 and CDR2: MNHNY and SVGAGI (reference sequence).

The V call is TRBV2, the J call TRBJ1-1, with no clear D. Per the germline V gene, CDR1 is SNHLY and CDR2 is FYNNEI. CDR3 length equals 11 residues. V was trimmed by 7 bases and J by 7 bases, leaving 10 bases between them. DNA of the CDR3: TGTGCCAGCATAAGAGTGGTTGAAGCTTTCTTT. Its protein product is CASIRVVEAFF.

The V call is TRBV6-5, the J call TRBJ1-2; TRBD1 matches 10 bases. CDR3 length equals 13 residues. V shed 6 bases, J shed 7 bases, and the junction held 5 bases outside the gene matches. Looked up from germline, CDR1 is MNHEY and CDR2 is SVGAGI. This CDR3 is CASSPTGGSGYTF. For the CDR3, the DNA is TGTGCCAGCAGCCCGACAGGGGGCAGTGGCTACACCTTC.

This clone was recorded only once. The V call is TRBV6-1, the J call TRBJ1-6; tentatively, D is TRBD1 (5 bases). CDR1 MNHNS and CDR2 SASEGT come from the germline V gene. Between the trimmed V and J ends, which lost 3 bases and 2 bases, there was a span of 11 bases. The length of the CDR3 is 16 residues. The CDR3 is CASSDRRVPYNSPLHF. DNA for the CDR3: TGTGCCAGCAGTGACCGCAGGGTCCCCTATAATTCACCCCTCCACTTT.

The genes are TRBV13 and TRBJ1-6; weak D call: TRBD1 (6 bases). Trimming left V 6 bases short and J 7 bases short, with 22 bases between. Germline CDR1 and CDR2: PRHDT and FYEKMQ (reference sequence). The CDR3 length is 17 residues. The CDR3 DNA follows: TGTGCCAGCAGAACCCCATCTACCGGGGGGGCGAATTCACCCCTCCACTTT. It is translated as CASRTPSTGGANSPLHF.

The chain couples TRBV27 to TRBJ1-1; D is perhaps TRBD1 (5 bases). This CDR3 comprises 14 residues. The germline V gene has CDR1 MNHEY and CDR2 SMNVEV (reference sequence). Trimming took 3 bases from V and 5 from J, leaving 13 bases between them. The CDR3 loop is CASSLGRGGTEAFF. CDR3 nucleotides: TGTGCCAGCAGTTTGGGTAGGGGAGGAACTGAAGCTTTCTTT.

This chain connects TRBV4-1 to TRBJ2-7; D is possibly TRBD1 (6 bases). The CDR3 has 19 amino acids. Germline loops: CDR1 MGHRA, CDR2 YSYEKL. Trimming stripped 2 bases from V and 2 bases from J, with 25 bases between. CDR3: CASSQSTSKDRFPPYEQYF. The CDR3 DNA sequence: TGCGCCAGCAGCCAATCCACAAGCAAAGACAGGTTCCCTCCCTACGAGCAGTACTTC.

V is TRBV9 and J is TRBJ1-2; maybe TRBD1 (5 bases). The germline V gene has CDR1 SGDLS and CDR2 YYNGEE. V lost 4 bases and J lost 4, with 17 bases in between. The CDR3 consists of 15 residues. The DNA for the CDR3 is TGTGCCAGCAGCTATCCCGACAGACCCGTCTATGGCTACACCTTC. Translated, it gives CASSYPDRPVYGYTF.

J is TRBJ2-7 and V is TRBV6-5; weak D call: TRBD1 (7 bases). This CDR3 has 14 residues. CDR1 is MNHEY and CDR2 is SVGAGI in the germline V gene. The V end lost 5 bases, the J end lost 4 bases, and 15 bases lay between the germline ends. DNA for the CDR3: TGTGCCAGCAGTAGATCCAGGGGGGCGTACGAGCAGTACTTC. It yields the protein CASSRSRGAYEQYF.

This chain joins TRBV19 and TRBJ2-5, with D perhaps TRBD2 (6 bases). V was pared by 3 bases and J by 5 bases, with 10 bases between. The CDR3 runs 13 residues. Germline V CDR1 and CDR2: LNHDA, SQIVND (reference sequence). In DNA form, the CDR3 reads TGTGCCAGTAGTATTCGAGGGAGGGAGACCCAGTACTTC. Translating it yields CASSIRGRETQYF.